The source of this T cell receptor beta chain is a study of cytomegalovirus exposure and HLA in healthy donors (dated by TCRdb to the late 2010s). For context, the study as a whole: According to an earlier analysis of a few hundred of the donors, 150 million to 200 million T cells yielded 120 million or so unique TCR beta sequences and approximately 300 Gb of sequence data. An early release covering about 600 HLA-typed donors comprised 250 to 350 gigabases of sequencing data and around 85 million unique TCR sequences. The genetic ancestry cluster associated with self-reported Caucasian donors included 65% to 90% of the approximately 410 genotyped donors. The study was designed to test whether signatures of past pathogen exposure could be identified by cataloging public T cell receptors. The study used immunosequencing to profile the T cell repertoires of approximately 690 subjects and linked those repertoires to cytomegalovirus serostatus. Along with the approximately 700-subject first cohort, a separate validation cohort of 120 different subjects was used. The study combined high-throughput TCR immunosequencing, statistical association of individual TCRs with disease status, and machine learning to predict cytomegalovirus infection status. In a later analysis, previously published TCR beta repertoires from more than 500 donors were re-analyzed and high-resolution HLA genotyping was added so that TCR occurrence patterns could be studied. The later analysis used no new phenotypic data to find candidate immune exposures, relying instead on TCR beta sequences and their occurrence across donors. An earlier analysis of some 600 of the donors applied high-throughput TCR beta sequencing to assess whether each TCR beta V gene segment acted as functional or pseudogenic. Donor age, sex, ethnicity and CMV serostatus were collected together with the repertoire data. A later genetic analysis took genome-wide SNP genotypes for about three fifths of the roughly 700 donors and used that subset as a discovery cohort. Every discovery cohort repertoire had been produced on one sequencing platform. HLA typing covered class I and class II loci at four-digit resolution. The number of typed donors differed by locus: roughly 629-640 for A, B, C, DRB1 and DQB1; approximately 520 for DQA1; around 610 for DPA1; and 400 to 480 for DPB1. Four to six DR-DQ haplotypes were handled as single units for association and clustering, since linkage in the cohort was strong. Across approximately 420 genotyped donors of the cohort, an average of roughly 230,000 unique TCR beta nucleotide sequences per donor were sequenced, and about a sixth of those sequences were non-productive.

The cohort consisted of fewer than 700 healthy bone marrow donors. Cohort members were all nominally healthy when sampled, although unrecorded immune exposures were likely present. The donor tested CMV seronegative, placing the donor among the 350 or so seronegative members of the cohort. A peripheral blood sample was collected from each donor, and TCR beta sequencing was performed on peripheral blood mononuclear cells. The Qiagen DNeasy Blood Extraction Kit was used to extract genomic DNA from the blood cell samples. Library generation was performed with the immunoSEQ multiplex PCR assay. A mixture of 60 forward primers for TCR Vbeta segments and 13 reverse primers for TCR Jbeta segments was used in the multiplex PCR. Amplification of the CDR3 region of rearranged TCR beta genes was performed with a multiplex PCR assay on genomic DNA. The amplified TCR beta libraries were sequenced on the Illumina HiSeq System as 87-base-pair reads. Processing in the source paper ran as follows. Across the 500 to 750 repertoires, a later analysis counted 80 million or so unique TCR beta chains, around 10 million of which were shared by at least two donors. Raw reads were error-corrected and collapsed into unique sequences by a nearest-neighbor algorithm in which closely related sequences were merged to remove PCR and sequencing errors. To assign V, D and J gene segments, CDR3 sequences were aligned to IMGT reference sequences. For a sequence to be retained, a match of at least six nucleotides to both a V gene segment and a J gene segment was required. Rearrangements were classified as productive when the CDR3 lacked stop codons and remained in frame with V and J, and all other rearrangements were classified as non-productive. CDR3 was defined by IMGT convention, running from the second conserved V-encoded cysteine to the conserved J-encoded phenylalanine. Sequences without an unambiguous match to a single V gene segment were excluded from the earlier analysis of 500 to 700 of the donors. In an earlier analysis of approximately 590 of the donors, a V segment was called functional when productive rearrangements were above 56.7%, and segregating when the standard deviation between donors exceeded 5%. A statistical classification framework was built to diagnose cytomegalovirus status from the catalog of TCR beta chain sequences. In a later analysis, V and J genes were assigned by comparing TCR nucleotide sequences against IMGT/GENE-DB human TR gene sequences. In a later analysis, CDR3 sequences and most-parsimonious VDJ recombination scenarios were assigned using the TCRdist pipeline. In a later analysis, each TCR beta chain was defined by its CDR3 amino acid sequence together with its V-gene family, and reads without a unique V-gene family were excluded. A later analysis removed 592 highly shared, low-generation-probability nucleotide sequences to deal with suspected cross-contamination and a sequencing artifact. For each public chain, a later analysis derived a clonal expansion index from normalized ranks of inferred template counts within each repertoire. Generation probabilities in a later analysis came from a VDJ recombination model fitted to out-of-frame rearrangements, and those results were checked against IGoR. In a later analysis, hypergeometric tests were used to score TCR-TCR, TCR-HLA and TCR-CMV co-occurrence, with a repertoire-size bias correction applied to TCR pairs. To estimate false discovery rates, a later analysis permuted the HLA or CMV assignments 20 times. In a later analysis, co-occurring TCRs were grouped using DBSCAN, and TCRdist sequence similarity was added for clustering within HLA-allele-positive subsets. Repertoires with fewer than 30,000 or more than 120,000 public chains, plus five repertoires with anomalous nucleotide sharing, were excluded from co-occurrence clustering. TCRdb stores this immuneACCESS table with in-frame sequences only. Part of the clones is absent; in the studies checked, under half of the shortfall reflects unresolved V genes, and no reason is known for the rest. V, J and clone size are those of that table, while D and trimming were read from the DNA. A total of approximately 130,000 clones appear in this sample, approximately 78% of them only once. Of the sample, over 5.5% falls within the top ten clones.

V is shortened by 1 base, J by 4 bases, and the region joining them spans 12 bases. The CDR3 runs 15 residues from the cysteine to the phenylalanine. Just CDR3 DNA is preserved here, 45 bases in frame from base 1. CDR1 and CDR2 (SGHNT, YYREEE) derive from the germline V gene (reference sequence). Comment on this clone: Its antigen specificity is not known. No base qualities exist here, and no much larger clone lies one base off it.

Beyond this particular receptor, the publication reports: Presence/absence analyses assumed roughly uniform sequencing depth across donors, an assumption that may not hold. The classifier was reported to diagnose cytomegalovirus status with high specificity and sensitivity in both the original cohort and the validation cohort. The authors suggested that the approach could potentially be generalized to other disease states and immunological phenotypes. An association between a missense DCLRE1C variant and V-gene and J-gene trimming of TCR beta chains was found in a later genetic analysis and replicated in an independent cohort. This cohort had only TCR beta chains sequenced, and the lack of alpha or paired-chain data limited which features could be detected. According to a later analysis, most CMV-associated TCR beta chains appeared to be HLA-restricted, and the HLA associations seemed to be driven largely by CMV exposure. Linkage disequilibrium might explain the correlated functional status among segregating V segments, but an unknown experimental factor could not be ruled out. Three of the identified cytomegalovirus-associated TCR beta chains were confirmed in vitro to be specific for cytomegalovirus antigens. Seventeen rarely observed V segments, including chromosome 9 orphons, were excluded from the earlier analysis of about 500 of the donors because counts were too low. The only immune exposure information available for the cohort was CMV serostatus. A later genetic analysis reported fewer N-insertions in productive TCRs among donors in an Asian-associated ancestry cluster than the roughly 620-donor mean. Most TCR sequences were observed very rarely across donors, whereas some public TCRs were present in many individuals. A later analysis associated 17,000 or so TCR beta sequences with specific HLA alleles at a false discovery rate of 0.05. A later analysis found that TCR association rates varied across HLA loci, with DRB1 alleles showing the most associated TCRs and HLA-C alleles the fewest. Because some donors lacked HLA typing at each locus, the association tests relied only on the typed subset. Strong co-occurrence of HLA alleles, especially DR and DQ, made assigning TCR associations to individual alleles difficult. In a later analysis, several top co-occurrence clusters were reported to appear linked to parvovirus B19, influenza, CMV and Epstein-Barr virus. Compared with equally common non-associated chains, HLA-associated TCR beta chains in a later analysis were more clonally expanded and had lower generation probabilities. In an earlier analysis of about 540 of the donors, most TCR beta V segments were observed in productive rearrangements about 87% or about 30% of the time, broadly matching IMGT annotations. A cluster of highly shared sequence variants was judged likely to be a technical artifact of the sequencing pipeline. The study listed around 160 TCR beta chains as associated with cytomegalovirus. Because the 87-base-pair reads could not distinguish some IMGT-functional V segments, including TRBV6-2 and TRBV6-3, those segments were excluded. A further reported finding was that TCR beta sequences accurately predicted the HLA-A and HLA-B alleles for most subjects in the first cohort.

The TCR comes from a woman between 40 and 55 years old in good health and CMV-seronegative. The sequence is built from TRBV5-4 and TRBJ2-1, with no confidently assigned D gene. The sample was PBMCs. The DNA reads as follows: TGTGCCAGCAGCTTGCTTGCGAGTGTTTACAATGAGCAGTTCTTC. Its translation reads: CASSLLASVYNEQFF.